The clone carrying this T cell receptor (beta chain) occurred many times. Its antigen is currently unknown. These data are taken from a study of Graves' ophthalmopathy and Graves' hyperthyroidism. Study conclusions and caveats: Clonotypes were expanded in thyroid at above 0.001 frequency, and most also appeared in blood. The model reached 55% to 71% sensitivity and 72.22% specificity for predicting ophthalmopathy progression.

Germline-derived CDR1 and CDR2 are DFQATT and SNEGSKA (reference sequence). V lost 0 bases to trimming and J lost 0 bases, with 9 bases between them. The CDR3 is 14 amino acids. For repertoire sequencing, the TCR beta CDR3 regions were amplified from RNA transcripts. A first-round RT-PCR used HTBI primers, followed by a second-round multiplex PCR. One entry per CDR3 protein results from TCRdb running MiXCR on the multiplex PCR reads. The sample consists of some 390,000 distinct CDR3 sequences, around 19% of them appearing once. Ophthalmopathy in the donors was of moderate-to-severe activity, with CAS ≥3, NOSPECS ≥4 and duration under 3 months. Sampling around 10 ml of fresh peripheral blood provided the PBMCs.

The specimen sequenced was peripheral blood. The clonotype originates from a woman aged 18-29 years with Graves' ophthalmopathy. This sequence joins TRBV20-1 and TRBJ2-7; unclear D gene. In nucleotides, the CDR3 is TGCAGTGCTAGAGATTTGGCTAACTCCTACGAGCAGTACTTC. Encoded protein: CSARDLANSYEQYF.